This entry lists 13 T cell receptor beta chains sequenced from one sample in a study of T cell responses to AZD1222 COVID-19 vaccine. The data were produced by immunoSEQ multiplex PCR, yet TCRdb's version contains in-frame clones alone and is incomplete. The repertoire holds around 120,000 clones, roughly 84% seen once, with roughly 1.1% in the top ten. The starting material was peripheral blood, obtained on day 0 of AZD1222 vaccination. The receptors were gathered from an adult in good health.

The gene calls are TRBV5-8 and TRBJ1-5; TRBD1 matches at 7 bases. Germline trimming cut 2 bases from V and 6 bases from J; bases unmatched to any gene: 8. This CDR3 is 15 amino acids long. CDR1 SGHTS and CDR2 YDEGEE come from the germline V gene. In nucleotides, the CDR3 is TGTGCCAGCAGCTTAAGGCGACAGGGCGGTCAGCCCCAGCATTTT. Its protein product is CASSLRRQGGQPQHF.

This clone occurred a few times. This chain connects TRBV7-9 to TRBJ1-5, with 7 bases aligning to TRBD1. Germline lookup yields CDR1 SEHNR and CDR2 FQNEAQ (reference sequence). V trimming: 5 bases; J trimming: 12 bases; junction bases outside the gene matches: 7. This CDR3 has 12 amino acids. DNA for the CDR3: TGTGCCAGCAGCATGGGCAGGGACAGCCAGCATTTT. Protein: CASSMGRDSQHF. Full variable domain (remainder filled in from reference TRBV7-9 and TRBJ1-5): DTGVSQNPRHKITKRGQNVTFRCDPISEHNRLYWYRQTLGQGPEFLTYFQNEAQLEKSRLLSDRFSAERPKGSFSTLEIQRTEQGDSAMYLCASSMGRDSQHFGDGTRLSIL.

This chain uses TRBV27 with TRBJ1-4; no firm D call. The V and J ends lost 2 bases and 0 bases respectively, with 7 bases between them. The CDR3 has 15 residues. Germline V gene data show CDR1 as MNHEY and CDR2 as SMNVEV (reference sequence). This CDR3 is CASSLMGATNEKLFF. CDR3 in DNA: TGTGCCAGCAGTTTAATGGGAGCAACTAATGAAAAACTGTTTTTT.

The chain links TRBV5-1 to TRBJ1-4; no clear D gene. Trimming pared 0 bases from V and 0 bases from J, leaving 21 bases between. There are 20 residues in the CDR3. Germline V gene data show CDR1 as SGHRS and CDR2 as YFSETQ. For the CDR3, the DNA is TGCGCCAGCAGCTTGGAACCCAGGCAGCCGCGACTTGCAACTAATGAAAAACTGTTTTTT. It specifies CASSLEPRQPRLATNEKLFF.

J is TRBJ2-3 and V is TRBV5-1, with 8 bases matching TRBD2. CDR3 size: 16 residues. Germline CDR1 reads SGHRS; CDR2 reads YFSETQ. The ends lost 0 bases at V and 6 bases at J; junction bases unmatched: 9. CDR3 in amino acids: CASSLALAGSGDTQYF. In DNA form, the CDR3 reads TGCGCCAGCAGCTTGGCGCTAGCGGGTTCGGGGGATACGCAGTATTTT. Full variable domain (missing parts from reference TRBV5-1 and TRBJ2-3): KAGVTQTPRYLIKTRGQQVTLSCSPISGHRSVSWYQQTPGQGLQFLFEYFSETQRNKGNFPGRFSGRQFSNSRSEMNVSTLELGDSALYLCASSLALAGSGDTQYFGPGTRLTVL.

The chain joins TRBV19 to TRBJ1-5; possibly TRBD1 for D (6 bases). CDR3 length: 14 amino acids. Looked up from germline, CDR1 is LNHDA and CDR2 is SQIVND (reference sequence). Trimming stripped 7 bases from V and 7 bases from J, with 17 bases between. The CDR3 bases are TGTGCCAGTACCTTACAGGGTTTAGGACAGCCCCAGCATTTT. This codes for CASTLQGLGQPQHF.

The chain uses TRBV15 and TRBJ2-3; D gene unclear. Germline V gene lookup returns CDR1 LNHNV and CDR2 YYDKDF (reference sequence). The CDR3 has 12 amino acids. V shed 3 bases and J shed 5 bases, with 6 bases lying between them. The chain's CDR3 is CATSRVGDTQYF. The CDR3, as DNA: TGTGCCACCAGCAGGGTAGGAGATACGCAGTATTTT. Full variable domain (outside the CDR3, taken from reference TRBV15 and TRBJ2-3): DAMVIQNPRYQVTQFGKPVTLSCSQTLNHNVMYWYQQKSSQAPKLLFHYYDKDFNNEADTPDNFQSRRPNTSFCFLDIRSPGLGDTAMYLCATSRVGDTQYFGPGTRLTVL.

This clone occurred once. V gene TRBV6-5 combines with J gene TRBJ2-1, with TRBD2 matching over 9 bases. This CDR3 is 15 amino acids long. Germline V gives CDR1 MNHEY, CDR2 SVGAGI. V shed 2 bases, J shed 5 bases, and the junction held 4 bases outside the gene matches. In nucleotides, the CDR3 is TGTGCCAGCAGTTACGGCGGGGGGGTTAACAATGAGCAGTTCTTC. Translating gives CASSYGGGVNNEQFF.

V and J are TRBV6-2 or TRBV6-3 and TRBJ2-3; D possibly matches TRBD1 or TRBD2 (6 bases each). CDR3 length: 18 amino acids. Germline V lookup: CDR1 MNHEY, CDR2 SVGEGT. Trimming removed 5 bases from V and 3 bases from J, with 24 bases in between. The CDR3 nucleotides are TGTGCCAGCAGTATAGCCTGGTCGGGGGCAGGGCGGACAGATACGCAGTATTTT. Its protein product is CASSIAWSGAGRTDTQYF.

The table lists this clone with a count of one. The J gene is TRBJ2-2, the V gene TRBV27, with D uncertain. The CDR3 loop spans 11 amino acids. Germline-derived CDR1 and CDR2 are MNHEY and SMNVEV (reference sequence). V was cut by 0 bases and J by 8 bases, with 1 base left in between. The CDR3 coding sequence is TGTGCCAGCAGTTTATCTGGGGAGCTGTTTTTT. This translates into CASSLSGELFF.

The rearrangement uses TRBV6-5 and TRBJ1-2, with D possibly being TRBD1 (6 bases). The CDR3 is made up of 15 amino acids. V lost 2 bases to trimming and J lost 5 bases, with 15 bases between them. Per germline, CDR1 MNHEY and CDR2 SVGAGI. In DNA form, the CDR3 reads TGTGCCAGCAGTTACGAGTCCGCAGGGGCGTATGGCTACACCTTC. This encodes CASSYESAGAYGYTF.

The CDR3 nucleotides are TGTGCCAGCAGTCTAAGGGGGGGCTTCTCCTACAATGAGCAGTTCTTC. This translates into CASSLRGGFSYNEQFF. The chain joins TRBV3-1 (or the pseudogene TRBV3-2) to TRBJ2-1; D is possibly TRBD2 (7 bases). The V end lost 6 bases, the J end lost 0 bases, and 15 bases lay between the germline ends. Looked up from germline, CDR1 is LGHDT and CDR2 is YNNKEL (reference sequence). This CDR3 contains 16 residues.

This clone has more than one count but fewer than ten. The rearrangement links TRBV6-6 to TRBJ1-5; D gene ambiguous. This CDR3 is built from 15 residues. The germline CDR1 and CDR2 sequences are MNHNY and SVGAGI (reference sequence). V dropped 7 bases and J dropped 1 base, with 14 bases sitting between them. CDR3 protein: CASTTIGLSNQPQHF. CDR3 nucleotides: TGTGCCAGCACCACAATCGGGTTGAGCAATCAGCCCCAGCATTTT.